This T cell receptor beta chain emerged from a study of shared clonotypes between healthy human individuals. Overall study: There were three CD4 naive, three CD4 memory, two CD8 naive and one CD8 memory plates per donor. Study-wide findings and caveats: Sorted-subset samples were not fully sequenced, rarefaction indicated. Non-shared clonotypes had lower generation probabilities than those shared by all four donors.

The DNA input per sorted-subset replicate PCR was 200 ng, corresponding to 25,000 to 30,000 T cell genomes. Profiling relied on immunoSEQ multiplex PCR, and the TCRdb table lists in-frame clones only, not all of them. The sample shows millions of clones, approximately 93% of them seen only once. Germline V gene lookup returns CDR1 SNHLY and CDR2 FYNNEI. Trimming took off 11 bases at V and 5 bases at J, with 15 bases between the two ends. This CDR3 region has 13 residues. In regard to this clone: Its matching antigen is unknown.

The receptor was derived from a man younger than 35 in good health. Some clones in this sample may be carry-over from other donors' samples. The chain joins TRBV2 to TRBJ2-2, with D uncertain. Input material: naive CD4+ T cells from PBMCs. Subset described: CD45RA+ positively selected. The CDR3 here is CAAKGRATGELFF. The CDR3 nucleotides are TGTGCCGCAAAGGGTAGGGCTACCGGGGAGCTGTTTTTT.